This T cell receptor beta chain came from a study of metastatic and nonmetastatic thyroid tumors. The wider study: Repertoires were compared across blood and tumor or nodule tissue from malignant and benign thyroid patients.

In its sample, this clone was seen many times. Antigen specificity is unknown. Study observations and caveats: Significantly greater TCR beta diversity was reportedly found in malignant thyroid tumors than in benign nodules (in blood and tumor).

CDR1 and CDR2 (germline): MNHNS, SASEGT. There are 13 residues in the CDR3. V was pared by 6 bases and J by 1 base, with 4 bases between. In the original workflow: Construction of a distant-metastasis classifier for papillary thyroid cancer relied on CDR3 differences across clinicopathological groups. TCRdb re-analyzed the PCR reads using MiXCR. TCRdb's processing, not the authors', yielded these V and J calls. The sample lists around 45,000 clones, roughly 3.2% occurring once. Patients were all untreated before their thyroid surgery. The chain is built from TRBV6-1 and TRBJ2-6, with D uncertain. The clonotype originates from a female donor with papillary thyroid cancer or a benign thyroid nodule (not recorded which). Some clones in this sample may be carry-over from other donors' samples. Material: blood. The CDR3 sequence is CASRKSGANVLTF. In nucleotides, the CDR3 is TGTGCCAGCAGGAAATCTGGGGCCAACGTCCTGACTTTC.